The present T cell receptor (beta chain) was sequenced within a study of shared clonotypes between healthy human individuals. Sequenced by immunoSEQ multiplex PCR; TCRdb stores in-frame clones only, minus some. The data contain about 2.1 million clones, around 93% of them singletons. V was clipped by 5 bases and J by 4 bases, with 11 bases between them. From germline, CDR1 is MDHEN and CDR2 SYDVKM. The CDR3 loop spans 13 amino acids. The naive CD8 fraction comprised CD45RO-negative cells positively selected for CCR7 and excluded terminally differentiated effector memory CD45RA+ cells. The material sequenced was naive CD8+ T cells from PBMCs. The clonotype originates from a man younger than 35 in good health. Some clones in this sample may be carry-over from other donors' samples. The chain has TRBV28 and TRBJ1-1; TRBD1 might be the D (5 bases). This chain's CDR3 is CASSVGRGTEAFF. The CDR3 DNA reads TGTGCCAGCAGTGTGGGGCGCGGCACTGAAGCTTTCTTT.